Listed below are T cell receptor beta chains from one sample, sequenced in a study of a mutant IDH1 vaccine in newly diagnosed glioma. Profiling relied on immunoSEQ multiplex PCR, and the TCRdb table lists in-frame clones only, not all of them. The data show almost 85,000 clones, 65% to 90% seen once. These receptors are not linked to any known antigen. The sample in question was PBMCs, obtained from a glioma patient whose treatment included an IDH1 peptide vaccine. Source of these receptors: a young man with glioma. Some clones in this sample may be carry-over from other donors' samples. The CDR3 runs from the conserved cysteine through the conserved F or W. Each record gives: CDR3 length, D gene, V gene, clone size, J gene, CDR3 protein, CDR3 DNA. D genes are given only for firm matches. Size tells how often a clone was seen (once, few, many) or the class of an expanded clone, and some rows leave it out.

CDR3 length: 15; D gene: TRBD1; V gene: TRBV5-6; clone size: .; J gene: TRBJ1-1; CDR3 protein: CASRHQQGMNTEAFF; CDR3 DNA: TGTGCCAGCAGGCATCAACAGGGGATGAACACTGAAGCTTTCTTT
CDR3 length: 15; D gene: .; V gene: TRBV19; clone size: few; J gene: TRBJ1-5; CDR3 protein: CASSIEIRGEQPQHF; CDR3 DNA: TGTGCCAGTAGTATAGAGATTAGGGGGGAACAGCCCCAGCATTTT
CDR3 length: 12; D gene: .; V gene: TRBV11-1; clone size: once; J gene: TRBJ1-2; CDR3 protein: CASSSQGYGYTF; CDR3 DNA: TGTGCCAGCAGCTCCCAAGGATATGGCTACACCTTC
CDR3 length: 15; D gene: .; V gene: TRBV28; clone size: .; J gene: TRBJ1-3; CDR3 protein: CASSLDLSPGNTIYF; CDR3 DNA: TGTGCCAGCAGTCTCGACCTGTCCCCTGGAAACACCATATATTTT
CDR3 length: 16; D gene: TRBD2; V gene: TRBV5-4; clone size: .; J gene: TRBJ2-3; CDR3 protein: CASSLKASGGADPQYF; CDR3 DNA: TGTGCCAGCAGCTTGAAGGCTAGCGGGGGGGCGGATCCGCAGTATTTT
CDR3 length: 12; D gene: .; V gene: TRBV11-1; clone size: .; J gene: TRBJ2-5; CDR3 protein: CASSPAEETQYF; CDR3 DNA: TGTGCCAGCAGCCCAGCGGAAGAGACCCAGTACTTC
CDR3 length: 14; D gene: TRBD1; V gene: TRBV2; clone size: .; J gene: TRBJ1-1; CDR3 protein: CASSHRGRNTEAFF; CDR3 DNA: TGTGCCAGCAGCCACAGGGGGCGGAACACTGAAGCTTTCTTT
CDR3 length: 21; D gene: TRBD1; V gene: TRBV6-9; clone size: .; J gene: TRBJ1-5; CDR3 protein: CASSYRPGGLAERYSNQPQHF; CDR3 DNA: TGTGCCAGCAGTTATCGGCCAGGGGGTTTAGCGGAACGTTATAGCAATCAGCCCCAGCATTTT
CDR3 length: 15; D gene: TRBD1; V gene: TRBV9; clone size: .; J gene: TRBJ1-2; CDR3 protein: CASSVGTGGDYGYTF; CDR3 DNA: TGTGCCAGCAGCGTAGGGACAGGGGGGGACTATGGCTACACCTTC
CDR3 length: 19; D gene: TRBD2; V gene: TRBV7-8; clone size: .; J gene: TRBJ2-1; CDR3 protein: CASSLGLAGAPSSYNEQFF; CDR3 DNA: TGTGCCAGCAGCCTGGGACTAGCGGGGGCGCCTAGCTCCTACAATGAGCAGTTCTTC
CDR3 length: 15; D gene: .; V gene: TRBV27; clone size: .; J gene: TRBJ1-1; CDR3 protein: CASSLSPDRFTEAFF; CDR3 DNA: TGTGCCAGCAGTTTATCGCCTGACAGATTCACTGAAGCTTTCTTT
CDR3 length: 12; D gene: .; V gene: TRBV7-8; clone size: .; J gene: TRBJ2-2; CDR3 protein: CASYEHPGELFF; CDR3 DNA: TGTGCCAGCTACGAGCACCCCGGGGAGCTGTTTTTT
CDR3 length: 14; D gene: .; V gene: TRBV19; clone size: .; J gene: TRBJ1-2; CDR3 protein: CASSIGASTYGYTF; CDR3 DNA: TGTGCCAGTAGTATCGGCGCTTCAACCTATGGCTACACCTTC
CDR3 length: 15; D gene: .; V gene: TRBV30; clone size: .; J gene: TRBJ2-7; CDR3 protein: CAWNWGRDIPYEQYF; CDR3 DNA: TGTGCCTGGAACTGGGGCAGGGATATCCCCTACGAGCAGTACTTC
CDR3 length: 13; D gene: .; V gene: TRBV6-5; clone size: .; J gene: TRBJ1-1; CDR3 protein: CASSYRERTEAFF; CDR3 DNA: TGTGCCAGCAGTTACAGGGAGCGCACTGAAGCTTTCTTT
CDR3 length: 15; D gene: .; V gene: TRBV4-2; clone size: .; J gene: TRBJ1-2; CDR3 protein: CASSPDMGANYGYTF; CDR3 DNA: TGTGCCAGCAGCCCAGATATGGGGGCCAACTATGGCTACACCTTC
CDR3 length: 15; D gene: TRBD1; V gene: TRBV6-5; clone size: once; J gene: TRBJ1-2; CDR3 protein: CASSYRDRPQNGETF; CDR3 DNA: TGTGCCAGCAGTTACCGGGACAGACCCCAAAATGGAGAGACCTTC
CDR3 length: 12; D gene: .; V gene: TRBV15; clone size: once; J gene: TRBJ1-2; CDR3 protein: CATSEENYGYTF; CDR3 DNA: TGTGCCACCAGCGAGGAAAACTATGGCTACACCTTC
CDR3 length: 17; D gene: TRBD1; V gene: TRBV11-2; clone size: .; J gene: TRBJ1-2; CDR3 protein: CASSPSPGTGLSYGYTF; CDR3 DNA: TGTGCCAGCAGTCCATCGCCCGGGACAGGCCTCTCCTATGGCTACACCTTC
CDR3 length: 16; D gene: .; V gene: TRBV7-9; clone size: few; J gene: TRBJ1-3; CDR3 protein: CASSPPGGTSGNTIYF; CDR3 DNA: TGTGCCAGCAGCCCCCCCGGGGGGACCTCTGGAAACACCATATATTTT
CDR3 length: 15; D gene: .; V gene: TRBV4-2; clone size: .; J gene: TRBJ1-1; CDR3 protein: CASSQEVGWDTEAFF; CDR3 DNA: TGTGCCAGCAGCCAAGAGGTGGGGTGGGACACTGAAGCTTTCTTT
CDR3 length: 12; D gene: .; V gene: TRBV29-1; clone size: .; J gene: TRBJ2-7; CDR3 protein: CSVSRGGNEQYF; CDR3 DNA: TGCAGCGTATCCAGGGGAGGCAACGAGCAGTACTTC